The 20 T cell receptor beta chains below come from one sample, sequenced in a study of vaccination and CD4 T cells after COVID-19. What these receptors recognize is not known. Treatment reported: roughly 11-day PBMC culture with coronavirus spike peptide pools or control peptides (ViraFEST assay). Oncomine TCR Beta short-read sequencing was applied to DNA from cultured CD4+ T cells. TCRdb re-derived calls from the PCR reads in MiXCR, one entry per CDR3 protein. The sample comprises several thousand distinct CDR3 sequences, around 71% of which are singletons, and under 40% rests with the top ten. Sequences were obtained from CD4+ T cells from blood, cultured in vitro. The receptors shown here come from a human donor who had recovered from COVID-19.

This clonotype was counted once. The gene calls are TRBV5-1 and TRBJ2-7; 7 bases are a match to TRBD2. The length of the CDR3 is 16 residues. Germline V gives CDR1 SGHRS, CDR2 YFSETQ. V lost 3 bases, J lost 4 bases, and 13 bases stayed unmatched. The CDR3 region is CASSSARGEGRYEQYF. The DNA for the CDR3 is TGCGCCAGCAGCTCAGCTCGAGGGGAGGGTAGGTACGAGCAGTACTTC.

The chain links TRBV27 to TRBJ2-2; 9 bases match TRBD1. After removal of 1 base from V and 0 bases from J, the junction contained 0 bases not matched to a gene. Germline loops: CDR1 MNHEY, CDR2 SMNVEV (reference sequence). CDR3 size: 16 residues. For the CDR3, the DNA is TGTGCCAGCAGTTTATGGGACAGGGCGAACACCGGGGAGCTGTTTTTT. Translated: CASSLWDRANTGELFF.

A note on this clonotype: Sequence at one end of the junction differs from germline and may be a read error. CDR3 sequence (DNA): TGTGCCAGCAGCAACGGGGCCGTCCCTCAGCCTCAGCATTTT. This encodes CASSNGAVPQPQHF. The J gene is TRBJ1-5, the V gene TRBV7-9; possibly TRBD1 for D (5 bases). Germline CDR1 SEHNR, CDR2 FQNEAQ (reference sequence). This CDR3 is built from 14 residues.

In this sample, this clonotype is large. The chain carries TRBV25-1 and TRBJ1-1, with 7 bases aligning to TRBD1. This CDR3 is 13 amino acids long. The J segment lost 0 bases and the V segment lost 8 bases, leaving 3 bases of the junction unmatched. The germline V gene encodes CDR1 MGHDK and CDR2 SYGVNS. CDR3 residues: CASVQGLNTEAFF. CDR3 DNA sequence: TGTGCCAGCGTACAGGGGCTGAACACTGAAGCTTTCTTT. The full variable domain, rest sourced from reference TRBV25-1 and TRBJ1-1, is EADIYQTPRYLVIGTGKKITLECSQTMGHDKMYWYQQDPGMELHLIHYSYGVNSTEKGDLSSESTVSRIRTEHFPLTLESARPSHTSQYLCASVQGLNTEAFFGQGTRLTVV.

The gene calls are TRBV6-1 and TRBJ1-1; 8 bases match TRBD1. After removal of 4 bases from V and 1 base from J, the junction contained 8 bases not matched to a gene. The CDR3 totals 16 residues. CDR1 is MNHNS and CDR2 is SASEGT in the germline V gene. The CDR3, as DNA: TGTGCCAGCAGTGTGAGGACGACAGGGGCGAACACTGAAGCTTTCTTT. The encoded protein is CASSVRTTGANTEAFF.

The CDR3, as DNA: TGTGCCAGCAGTTTATCGTACGGGACAGGGGCTGGAAACACCATATATTTT. This encodes CASSLSYGTGAGNTIYF. V gene TRBV27 combines with J gene TRBJ1-3; 10 bases line up with TRBD1. Germline assignment: CDR1 MNHEY and CDR2 SMNVEV (reference sequence). The CDR3 is 17 residues long. With V trimmed by 0 bases and J by 2 bases, 4 bases remained unmatched.

The CDR3 DNA follows: TGTGCCAGTAGTACCAGGGGACAGGGCAATCAGCCCCAGCATTTT. Protein: CASSTRGQGNQPQHF. V is TRBV19 and J is TRBJ1-5; the match to TRBD1 covers 8 bases. V lost 4 bases, J lost 2 bases, and 4 bases stayed unmatched. The CDR3 extends over 15 amino acids. Germline V gene sequence: CDR1 LNHDA, CDR2 SQIVND (reference sequence).

CDR3: CASSPPMTQETQYF. The CDR3, as DNA: TGTGCCAGCTCACCCCCTATGACTCAAGAGACCCAGTACTTC. The chain links TRBV18 to TRBJ2-5; D is undetermined. Germline CDR1 is KGHSH and CDR2 is LQKENI. Trimming took 3 bases from V and 2 from J, leaving 10 bases between them. The CDR3 consists of 14 residues.

The chain carries TRBV20-1 and TRBJ2-2, with 8 nucleotides matching TRBD1. CDR3 length equals 14 residues. The V segment lost 6 bases and the J segment 4 bases; nucleotides outside the gene matches: 7. Germline V gene lookup returns CDR1 DFQATT and CDR2 SNEGSKA (reference sequence). CDR3 protein: CSALQGGSTGELFF. DNA of the CDR3: TGCAGTGCGTTACAGGGGGGTAGCACCGGGGAGCTGTTTTTT.

V usage is TRBV7-6 and J usage is TRBJ2-2, with TRBD1 identical over 11 bases. V lost 2 bases and J lost 3; bases outside the gene matches: 2. Per the germline V gene, CDR1 is SGHVS and CDR2 is FNYEAQ. This CDR3 spans 16 amino acids. The DNA for the CDR3 is TGTGCCAGCAGCTTAATGGGACAGGGGGACACCGGGGAGCTGTTTTTT. Translation: CASSLMGQGDTGELFF.

This clonotype was observed a single time. Relative to the germline gene, one junction end is altered; a read error may explain this. This chain connects TRBV18 to TRBJ1-1, with D possibly being TRBD1 (5 bases). CDR3 length: 17 amino acids. CDR1 is KGHSH and CDR2 is LQKENI in the germline V gene. The CDR3 protein is CASPPAGQLVMNTEAFF. The CDR3 region has the DNA TGTGCCAGCCCACCGGCGGGGCAGCTTGTTATGAACACTGAAGCTTTCTTT.

This rearrangement joins TRBV6-5 to TRBJ1-2; 8 bases line up with TRBD1. Germline V lookup: CDR1 MNHEY, CDR2 SVGAGI. The J segment lost 6 bases and the V segment lost 0 bases, leaving 6 bases of the junction unmatched. The CDR3 loop spans 15 amino acids. The CDR3 here is CASSYSTGQANGYTF. The CDR3 coding sequence is TGTGCCAGCAGTTACTCAACGGGACAGGCCAATGGCTACACCTTC.

The chain links TRBV12-3 or TRBV12-4 to TRBJ2-1, with 15 bases identical to TRBD2. The CDR3 loop spans 15 amino acids. Trimming took 7 bases from V and 6 from J; bases not matched to a gene: 4. The CDR3 DNA reads TGTGCCAGCATCCGGACTAGCGGGGGGGCCAATGAGCAGTTCTTC. Translation: CASIRTSGGANEQFF.

The rearrangement links TRBV29-1 to TRBJ1-1, with a tentative D call TRBD1 (5 bases). Per germline, CDR1 SQVTM and CDR2 ANQGSEA. The V end was cut by 2 bases, the J end by 1 base, with 14 bases between. The CDR3 runs to 15 residues. CDR3 sequence (DNA): TGCAGCGTTGAATGGGGGGTGGGGGAGAACACTGAAGCTTTCTTT. Residues: CSVEWGVGENTEAFF.

This clonotype was counted a single time. V and J are TRBV27 and TRBJ1-5; 8 nucleotides agree with TRBD1. V gave up 8 bases and J gave up 0 bases; unmatched junction bases: 6. This CDR3 has 15 amino acids. Germline V gene sequence: CDR1 MNHEY, CDR2 SMNVEV (reference sequence). The CDR3 loop is CASGRGTGSNQPQHF. CDR3 DNA sequence: TGTGCCAGCGGCCGAGGGACAGGTAGCAATCAGCCCCAGCATTTT.

V gene TRBV25-1 combines with J gene TRBJ1-4, with 8 bases that match TRBD1. This CDR3 region has 15 residues. Germline loops: CDR1 MGHDK, CDR2 SYGVNS. The trim removed 2 bases at V and 2 bases at J, leaving 1 base unmatched. Written as DNA, the CDR3 is TGTGCCAGCAGTGAACGGACAGGGACTAATGAAAAACTGTTTTTT. Amino acids: CASSERTGTNEKLFF.

This clonotype appeared a few times. V usage is TRBV24-1 and J usage is TRBJ1-6, with D unclear. The CDR3 is 14 amino acids. V gave up 2 bases and J gave up 5 bases, with 6 bases separating them. Germline V gene lookup returns CDR1 KGHDR and CDR2 SFDVKD. CDR3 region: CATSDYGDNSPLHF. DNA for the CDR3: TGTGCCACCAGTGATTACGGAGATAATTCACCCCTCCACTTT.

This chain links TRBV6-1 with TRBJ1-6; 8 bases align to TRBD1. V lost 7 bases and J lost 7; bases outside the gene matches: 6. CDR1 MNHNS and CDR2 SASEGT come from the germline V gene. The CDR3 totals 14 residues. In DNA, the CDR3 is TGTGCCAGCATTTCGGACAGGGTAAATTCACCCCTCCACTTT. As protein: CASISDRVNSPLHF.

The chain is built from TRBV6-1 and TRBJ2-7; 10 nucleotides align to TRBD1. The germline V gene encodes CDR1 MNHNS and CDR2 SASEGT. The CDR3 consists of 13 residues. J lost 4 bases, V lost 5 bases, and 2 bases had no gene match. This CDR3 reads CASSRGQGYEQYF. The CDR3 nucleotides are TGTGCCAGCAGTCGGGGACAGGGGTACGAGCAGTACTTC.

The chain couples TRBV6-1 to TRBJ2-7; D remains ambiguous. The germline gives CDR1 MNHNS, CDR2 SASEGT. The CDR3 loop spans 12 amino acids. Trimming pared 7 bases from V and 0 bases from J, leaving 7 bases between. CDR3 bases: TGTGCCAGCAAAACGAGCTCCTACGAGCAGTACTTC. The encoded protein is CASKTSSYEQYF.